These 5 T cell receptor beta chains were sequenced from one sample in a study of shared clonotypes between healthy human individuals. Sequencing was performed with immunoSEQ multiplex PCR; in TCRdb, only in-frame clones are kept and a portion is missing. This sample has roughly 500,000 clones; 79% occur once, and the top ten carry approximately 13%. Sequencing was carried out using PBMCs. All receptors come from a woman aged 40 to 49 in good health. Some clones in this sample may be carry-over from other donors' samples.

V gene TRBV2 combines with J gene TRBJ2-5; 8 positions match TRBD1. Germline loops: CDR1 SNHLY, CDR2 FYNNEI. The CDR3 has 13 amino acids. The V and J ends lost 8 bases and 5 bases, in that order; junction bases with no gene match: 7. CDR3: CASSRGPRETQYF. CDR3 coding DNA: TGTGCCAGCTCCAGGGGGCCTCGGGAGACCCAGTACTTC. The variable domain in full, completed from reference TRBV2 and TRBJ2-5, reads EPEVTQTPSHQVTQMGQEVILRCVPISNHLYFYWYRQILGQKVEFLVSFYNNEISEKSEIFDDQFSVERPDGSNFTLKIRSTKLEDSAMYFCASSRGPRETQYFGPGTRLLVL.

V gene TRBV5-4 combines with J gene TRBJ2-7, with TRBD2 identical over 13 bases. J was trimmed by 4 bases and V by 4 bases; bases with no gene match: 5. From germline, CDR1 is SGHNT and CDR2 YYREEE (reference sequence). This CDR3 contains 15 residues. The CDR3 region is CASSGGLAGLYEQYF. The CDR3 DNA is TGTGCCAGCAGCGGGGGACTAGCGGGACTATACGAGCAGTACTTC.

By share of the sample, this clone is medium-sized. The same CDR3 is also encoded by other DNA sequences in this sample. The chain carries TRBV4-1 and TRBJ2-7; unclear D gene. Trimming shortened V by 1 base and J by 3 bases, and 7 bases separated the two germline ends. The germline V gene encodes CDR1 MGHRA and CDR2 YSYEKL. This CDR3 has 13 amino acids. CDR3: CASSQVGGYEQYF. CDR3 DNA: TGCGCCAGCAGCCAAGTAGGTGGCTACGAGCAGTACTTC.

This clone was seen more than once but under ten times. DNA for the CDR3: TGTGCCAGTTCCATCGGGACAGGACCTTTCGAGCAGTACTTC. Protein product: CASSIGTGPFEQYF. The V gene is TRBV19, the J gene TRBJ2-7; TRBD1 agrees at 8 bases. With 8 bases clipped from V and 6 bases from J, the junction kept 12 bases outside the gene matches. Germline CDR1 and CDR2: LNHDA and SQIVND (reference sequence). CDR3 size: 14 residues.

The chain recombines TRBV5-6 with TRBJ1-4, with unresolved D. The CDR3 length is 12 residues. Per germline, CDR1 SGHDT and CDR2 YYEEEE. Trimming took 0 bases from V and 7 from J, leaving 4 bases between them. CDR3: CASSLGVEKLFF. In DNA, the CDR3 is TGTGCCAGCAGCTTGGGGGTTGAAAAACTGTTTTTT.